The 15 T cell receptor beta chains listed next were all sequenced from one sample in a study of blood T cell repertoires in COVID-19. Profiled with immunoSEQ multiplex PCR; TCRdb holds only in-frame clones, not every one. This table holds approximately 130,000 clones, around three quarters found once. The material sequenced was peripheral blood. Receptor source: an older woman with acute or convalescent COVID-19.

This clone was seen only once. This sequence joins TRBV4-3 and TRBJ2-7; maybe TRBD2 (5 bases). Germline-derived CDR1 and CDR2 are LGHNA and YSLEER. Trimming took 0 bases from V and 6 from J, leaving 9 bases between them. The CDR3 totals 13 residues. The CDR3 DNA reads TGCGCCAGCAGCCAAGATCGCGGGTCCGAGCAGTACTTC. Translation gives CASSQDRGSEQYF.

This clone was detected once. The rearrangement uses TRBV27 and TRBJ2-2; 9 bases map to TRBD2. Germline assignment: CDR1 MNHEY and CDR2 SMNVEV (reference sequence). The CDR3 length is 15 residues. V trimming: 2 bases; J trimming: 5 bases; junction bases outside the gene matches: 3. CDR3 coding DNA: TGTGCCAGCAGTTTAACTAGCGGGTGGACCGGGGAGCTGTTTTTT. As protein: CASSLTSGWTGELFF.

The chain recombines TRBV6-1 with TRBJ1-2; D possibly corresponds to TRBD1 (5 bases). The CDR3 has 12 amino acids. V was pared by 2 bases and J by 9 bases, with 10 bases between. Germline CDR1 MNHNS, CDR2 SASEGT. CDR3 DNA: TGTGCCAGCAGTGAATGGGGGGAGCGCTACACCTTC. Translating gives CASSEWGERYTF.

The V and J genes are TRBV28 and TRBJ1-2; D is uncertain. This CDR3 comprises 12 residues. V was trimmed by 4 bases and J by 7 bases, leaving 10 bases between them. Germline V gives CDR1 MDHEN, CDR2 SYDVKM. The CDR3 DNA is TGTGCCAGCAGTTCCCAGGCAGTTGGCTACACCTTC. As protein: CASSSQAVGYTF.

This clone appeared a few times. This chain joins TRBV27 and TRBJ2-1; TRBD2 is a possible D gene (6 bases). The CDR3 length is 13 residues. Germline values: CDR1 MNHEY, CDR2 SMNVEV (reference sequence). The ends were cut back, 5 bases at V and 6 bases at J, with 11 bases in the middle. CDR3 in DNA: TGTGCCAGCAGTCCGGGACTCTTCAATGAGCAGTTCTTC. It yields the protein CASSPGLFNEQFF.

The CDR3 here is CASSSGGRGDYGYTF. The CDR3, as DNA: TGTGCCAGCAGTTCAGGGGGCCGGGGCGACTATGGCTACACCTTC. This chain connects TRBV28 to TRBJ1-2; 8 positions agree with TRBD1. V shed 4 bases and J 3 bases; nucleotides not matched to a gene: 7. The germline V gene encodes CDR1 MDHEN and CDR2 SYDVKM. The CDR3 loop spans 15 amino acids.

This chain links TRBV6-6 with TRBJ2-3; D gene uncertain. The CDR3 spans 14 residues. Germline V gene sequence: CDR1 MNHNY, CDR2 SVGAGI (reference sequence). Trimming took off 2 bases at V and 5 bases at J, with 11 bases between the two ends. CDR3 loop: CASSYPTSVDTQYF. CDR3 bases: TGTGCCAGCAGTTACCCAACCTCGGTAGATACGCAGTATTTT.

The chain has TRBV13 and TRBJ2-7, with 10 bases aligning to TRBD2. Germline values: CDR1 PRHDT, CDR2 FYEKMQ (reference sequence). This CDR3 has 17 residues. Trimming at V came to 5 bases and at J to 0 bases, leaving 10 bases not matched to a gene. CDR3 in DNA: TGTGCCAGCAGCCCCTCTCCCACTAGCGGGACCTCCTACGAGCAGTACTTC. This sequence encodes CASSPSPTSGTSYEQYF.

The V gene is TRBV27, the J gene TRBJ2-3; no definite D call. Per germline, CDR1 MNHEY and CDR2 SMNVEV (reference sequence). The CDR3 has 12 residues. The V gene lost 11 bases and the J gene lost 4 bases, with 13 bases spanning the gap. In DNA form, the CDR3 reads TGTGCCGTCTCAGGCCGCTCAGATACGCAGTATTTT. Translated: CAVSGRSDTQYF.

V and J are TRBV7-6 and TRBJ2-2; 8 positions agree with TRBD1. Germline-derived CDR1 and CDR2 are SGHVS and FNYEAQ. There are 15 residues in the CDR3. Trimming at V came to 1 base and at J to 5 bases, leaving 3 bases not matched to a gene. In DNA, the CDR3 is TGTGCCAGCAGCTTAGACAGGGGGAGGACCGGGGAGCTGTTTTTT. Its translation is CASSLDRGRTGELFF.

The V gene is TRBV7-8, the J gene TRBJ1-5, with TRBD1 as a possible D gene (5 bases). The CDR3 consists of 14 residues. Germline V gene data show CDR1 as SGHVS and CDR2 as FQNEAQ. V lost 5 bases to trimming and J lost 2 bases, with 10 bases between them. The CDR3: CASSLQGGNQPQHF. In DNA, the CDR3 is TGTGCCAGCAGCCTCCAGGGCGGCAATCAGCCCCAGCATTTT.

This clone was seen only a few times. The chain combines TRBV9 with TRBJ2-1, with no clear D. The V gene's germline CDR1 is SGDLS and CDR2 YYNGEE. V was shortened by 2 bases and J by 0 bases, with 9 bases between the two germline ends. This CDR3 contains 15 residues. Here the CDR3 reads CASSVSSISYNEQFF. In nucleotides, the CDR3 is TGTGCCAGCAGCGTCTCTAGTATCTCCTACAATGAGCAGTTCTTC.

The chain links TRBV18 to TRBJ2-1; D remains ambiguous. The CDR3 covers 13 residues. Per germline, CDR1 KGHSH and CDR2 LQKENI. V shed 8 bases and J shed 5 bases, with 13 bases lying between them. The CDR3 coding sequence is TGTGCCAGCACCCTAACCCGGGACAATGAGCAGTTCTTC. It is translated as CASTLTRDNEQFF.

Of note for this clone: Distinct nucleotide sequences in the sample also encode this CDR3. The chain joins TRBV5-6 to TRBJ2-5; possible D gene TRBD1, 5 bases. CDR3 length: 14 amino acids. V dropped 4 bases and J dropped 3 bases, with 13 bases sitting between them. Germline CDR1 SGHDT, CDR2 YYEEEE. The CDR3 protein is CASSPTGREETQYF. The DNA for the CDR3 is TGTGCCAGCAGCCCAACGGGCAGGGAAGAGACCCAGTACTTC.

This clone was seen only a few times. The rearrangement joins TRBV28 to TRBJ2-1; D possibly corresponds to TRBD2 (5 bases). From germline, CDR1 is MDHEN and CDR2 SYDVKM. With 6 bases removed from V and 4 bases from J, the gap between germline ends came to 13 bases. CDR3 size: 14 residues. The DNA for the CDR3 is TGTGCCAGCAGCCCATCTAGCTCTTACAATGAGCAGTTCTTC. As protein: CASSPSSSYNEQFF. The full variable domain, completed using reference TRBV28 and TRBJ2-1, is DVKVTQSSRYLVKRTGEKVFLECVQDMDHENMFWYRQDPGLGLRLIYFSYDVKMKEKGDIPEGYSVSREKKERFSLILESASTNQTSMYLCASSPSSSYNEQFFGPGTRLTVL.